A selection of T cell receptor beta chains follows, all from one sample in a study of cytomegalovirus exposure and HLA in healthy donors. TCRdb's copy holds only in-frame clones and misses some; the assay was immunoSEQ multiplex PCR. The sample lists approximately 40,000 clones; 80% to 90% were seen once. The sequencing input was PBMCs. Receptors were obtained from a woman between 40 and 50 years old in good health and CMV-seronegative. Each CDR3 is given with its conserved first and last residue. Fields, in order: clone size, V gene, D gene, J gene, CDR3 DNA, CDR3 protein. A D gene is named only where the DNA matches it firmly. Where a row states a size, it is once, few, many or the class of an expanded clone; other rows omit it.

clone size: -; V gene: TRBV11-2; D gene: TRBD2; J gene: TRBJ2-1; CDR3 DNA: TGTGCCAGCAGCTTATGGGGGACTAGGGGCTACAATGAGCAGTTCTTC; CDR3 protein: CASSLWGTRGYNEQFF
clone size: -; V gene: TRBV13; D gene: TRBD1; J gene: TRBJ1-2; CDR3 DNA: TGTGCCAGCAGCTTAGGGAGTAGGGACAGATGGTATGGCTACACCTTC; CDR3 protein: CASSLGSRDRWYGYTF
clone size: once; V gene: TRBV7-2; D gene: -; J gene: TRBJ1-6; CDR3 DNA: TGTGCCAGCAGCTCCATGACAAGCCGGTCCTATAATTCACCCCTCCACTTT; CDR3 protein: CASSSMTSRSYNSPLHF
clone size: -; V gene: TRBV2; D gene: TRBD1; J gene: TRBJ1-5; CDR3 DNA: TGTGCCAGCAGCCGACAGGGGCCGGGGCAGCCCCAGCATTTT; CDR3 protein: CASSRQGPGQPQHF
clone size: -; V gene: TRBV5-1; D gene: TRBD1; J gene: TRBJ2-2; CDR3 DNA: TGCGCCAGCAGCTTGCCCGACAGGGGGCCCTACGGGGAGCTGTTTTTT; CDR3 protein: CASSLPDRGPYGELFF
clone size: -; V gene: TRBV7-2; D gene: TRBD1; J gene: TRBJ1-1; CDR3 DNA: TGTGCCAGCAGCAACAGGGGCCAGAACACTGAAGCTTTCTTT; CDR3 protein: CASSNRGQNTEAFF
clone size: -; V gene: TRBV4-3; D gene: TRBD2; J gene: TRBJ2-5; CDR3 DNA: TGCGCCAGCAGCCCCCTAGCGGGGGGGCGGGAGACCCAGTACTTC; CDR3 protein: CASSPLAGGRETQYF
clone size: -; V gene: TRBV18; D gene: TRBD1; J gene: TRBJ1-3; CDR3 DNA: TGTGCCAGCTCACCCTCGACAGGGGGCGCTGGAAACACCATATATTTT; CDR3 protein: CASSPSTGGAGNTIYF
clone size: once; V gene: TRBV19; D gene: TRBD1; J gene: TRBJ1-1; CDR3 DNA: TGTGCCAGCGAGGACAGGGGTGTTTCTGAAGCTTTCTTT; CDR3 protein: CASEDRGVSEAFF
clone size: -; V gene: TRBV7-3; D gene: TRBD2; J gene: TRBJ2-2; CDR3 DNA: TGTGCCAGCAGCTCGGGACTAGCGGGAGCGAACACCGGGGAGCTGTTTTTT; CDR3 protein: CASSSGLAGANTGELFF
clone size: -; V gene: TRBV7-9; D gene: TRBD1; J gene: TRBJ2-7; CDR3 DNA: TGTGCCAGCAGCGCCATCGGGACAGGGGATTCCTACGAGCAGTACTTC; CDR3 protein: CASSAIGTGDSYEQYF
clone size: -; V gene: TRBV2; D gene: -; J gene: TRBJ1-1; CDR3 DNA: TGTGCCAGCAGGTACAGGGAGTGGAACACTGAAGCTTTCTTT; CDR3 protein: CASRYREWNTEAFF
clone size: once; V gene: TRBV6-5; D gene: TRBD2; J gene: TRBJ2-2; CDR3 DNA: TGTGCCAGCAGACTAGCGGGGGGGCCGTTGGGGGAGCTGTTTTTT; CDR3 protein: CASRLAGGPLGELFF
clone size: -; V gene: TRBV5-4; D gene: TRBD2; J gene: TRBJ2-3; CDR3 DNA: TGTGCCAGCAGTCCTTCCCTAACTAGCGGGGGAAGGACAGATACGCAGTATTTT; CDR3 protein: CASSPSLTSGGRTDTQYF
clone size: -; V gene: TRBV9; D gene: -; J gene: TRBJ2-5; CDR3 DNA: TGTGCCAGCAGCGTAGGGAACAGGCAAGAGACCCAGTACTTC; CDR3 protein: CASSVGNRQETQYF
clone size: few; V gene: TRBV7-2; D gene: -; J gene: TRBJ2-2; CDR3 DNA: TGTGCCAGCAGCCCAGAGGTTGTGGGCACCGGGGAGCTGTTTTTT; CDR3 protein: CASSPEVVGTGELFF
clone size: once; V gene: TRBV5-6; D gene: TRBD1; J gene: TRBJ2-3; CDR3 DNA: TGTGCCAGCAGCTTGGCAGGGGGCGGGGATACGCAGTATTTT; CDR3 protein: CASSLAGGGDTQYF
clone size: -; V gene: TRBV11-2; D gene: TRBD2; J gene: TRBJ2-3; CDR3 DNA: TGTGCCAGCAGCCATGTAGCGGGGAGCACAGATACGCAGTATTTT; CDR3 protein: CASSHVAGSTDTQYF
clone size: -; V gene: TRBV2; D gene: -; J gene: TRBJ1-5; CDR3 DNA: TGTGCCAGCACCCGGGATGGAGGGACCAATCAGCCCCAGCATTTT; CDR3 protein: CASTRDGGTNQPQHF
clone size: -; V gene: TRBV4-1; D gene: -; J gene: TRBJ1-6; CDR3 DNA: TGCGCCAGCAGCCAAGGAGAAAGCTTGGGACACTTAAACCCACCCCTCCACTTT; CDR3 protein: CASSQGESLGHLNPPLHF
clone size: -; V gene: TRBV5-4; D gene: TRBD2; J gene: TRBJ2-1; CDR3 DNA: TGTGCCAGCAGCTTGGCAGATCTAGCGGGGTACAATGAGCAGTTCTTC; CDR3 protein: CASSLADLAGYNEQFF
clone size: once; V gene: TRBV5-6; D gene: -; J gene: TRBJ1-2; CDR3 DNA: TGTGCCAGCAGCTTGTACAGGGAGGGCTACACCTTC; CDR3 protein: CASSLYREGYTF
clone size: -; V gene: TRBV18; D gene: TRBD1; J gene: TRBJ1-4; CDR3 DNA: TGTGCCAGCTCACCACCCATTGGGACAGGCCCATGGAGACTGTTTTTT; CDR3 protein: CASSPPIGTGPWRLFF
clone size: few; V gene: TRBV10-3; D gene: TRBD1; J gene: TRBJ1-2; CDR3 DNA: TGTGCCATCAGTGAGCCGGACAGGGGATATGGCTACACCTTC; CDR3 protein: CAISEPDRGYGYTF
clone size: few; V gene: TRBV2; D gene: TRBD1; J gene: TRBJ2-5; CDR3 DNA: TGTGCCAGCAGTGAACTGACAGGGCGGCAGACCCAGTACTTC; CDR3 protein: CASSELTGRQTQYF
clone size: -; V gene: TRBV5-4; D gene: -; J gene: TRBJ1-2; CDR3 DNA: TGTGTCAGCAGCTTGGAATCCGGAGAGGCTGCGAACTATGGCTACACCTTC; CDR3 protein: CVSSLESGEAANYGYTF
clone size: -; V gene: TRBV14; D gene: -; J gene: TRBJ1-3; CDR3 DNA: TGTGCCAGCAGCCAAGGGGCAGCTGGAAACACCATATATTTT; CDR3 protein: CASSQGAAGNTIYF
clone size: -; V gene: TRBV7-2; D gene: -; J gene: TRBJ2-2; CDR3 DNA: TGTGCCAGCAGACAAACGGGCACCGGGGAGCTGTTTTTT; CDR3 protein: CASRQTGTGELFF
clone size: -; V gene: TRBV27; D gene: -; J gene: TRBJ1-5; CDR3 DNA: TGTGCCAGCAGTGCCCTCGTCCCCAGTAATTTT; CDR3 protein: CASSALVPSNF
clone size: -; V gene: TRBV10-3; D gene: TRBD1; J gene: TRBJ1-2; CDR3 DNA: TGTGCCATCAGTGCAACAGGGGACTATGGCTACACCTTC; CDR3 protein: CAISATGDYGYTF
clone size: -; V gene: TRBV7-9; D gene: TRBD1; J gene: TRBJ2-3; CDR3 DNA: TGTGCCAGCAGCTTAGGGGGGACAGCTACAGATACGCAGTATTTT; CDR3 protein: CASSLGGTATDTQYF
clone size: -; V gene: TRBV28; D gene: -; J gene: TRBJ1-5; CDR3 DNA: TGTGCCAGCAGTCCCCTTTCCGGGTATATTGGCGAACCCCAGCATTTT; CDR3 protein: CASSPLSGYIGEPQHF
clone size: -; V gene: TRBV14; D gene: -; J gene: TRBJ1-6; CDR3 DNA: TGTGCCAGCAGCCTTGTGCAGAATTCACCCCTCCACTTT; CDR3 protein: CASSLVQNSPLHF
clone size: -; V gene: TRBV6-5; D gene: -; J gene: TRBJ2-2; CDR3 DNA: TGTGCCAGCAGTTATGAAGGGGCTGACACCGGGGAGCTGTTTTTT; CDR3 protein: CASSYEGADTGELFF
clone size: -; V gene: TRBV28; D gene: TRBD1; J gene: TRBJ1-3; CDR3 DNA: TGTGCCAGCAGTCGACAGGGGGCTCTCTCTGGAAACACCATATATTTT; CDR3 protein: CASSRQGALSGNTIYF